The sequence of this TCR beta chain was determined in a study of CD8 T cells in ankylosing spondylitis. Study outcomes and limitations: A TCR beta motif made of eight highly homologous variants seemed typical of ankylosing spondylitis blood.

The germline V gene encodes CDR1 MNHNS and CDR2 SASEGT. The CDR3 is made up of 13 amino acids. V lost 6 bases to trimming and J lost 0 bases, with 7 bases between them. Quantitative 5'-RACE with molecular barcodes was used to make the TCR beta libraries. One entry per CDR3 protein, called by TCRdb with MiXCR from the 5' RACE reads. The sample holds roughly 120,000 distinct CDR3 sequences, about an eighth seen once. This clonotype was recorded a few times. As yet, its antigen is unknown. V is TRBV6-1 and J is TRBJ2-3; either TRBD1 or TRBD2 may fit D (5 bases each). The material sequenced was blood, either unsorted or a sorted T cell fraction (not recorded which). This TCR was recovered from a female donor with ankylosing spondylitis or in good health (not recorded which). This CDR3 is CASRRDSTDTQYF. The CDR3, as DNA: TGTGCCAGCAGAAGGGACAGCACAGATACGCAGTATTTT.